The present T cell receptor (beta chain) was sequenced within a study of blood T cell repertoires in COVID-19. On the study more broadly: The United States, Italy and Spain supplied acute and convalescent COVID-19 samples.

Data came from immunoSEQ multiplex PCR; TCRdb stores just in-frame clones and leaves some out. The table records around 300,000 clones, more than 80% of them present only once. The germline V and J ends were trimmed by 5 bases and 10 bases, with 17 bases remaining between them. This CDR3 is 13 amino acids long. CDR1 and CDR2 (germline): MNHEY, SVGEGT. Seattle patients were enrolled while actively infected and followed longitudinally. The rearrangement joins TRBV6-2 or TRBV6-3 to TRBJ2-5; the D is unclear. The source is a young woman with COVID-19, enrolled during active disease. Sequencing was carried out using peripheral blood. CDR3 sequence (DNA): TGTGCCAGCAGTGCCACGACGGAGATGGACCAGTACTTC. Protein: CASSATTEMDQYF.